The 4 T cell receptor beta chains listed next were all sequenced from one sample in a study of tumor-infiltrating lymphocytes in localized non-small cell lung cancer. TCRdb's table, derived via immunoSEQ multiplex PCR, lists solely in-frame clones and lacks some. The sample shows 11,000 or so clones, approximately 83% of them seen only once. Sequencing was done on a sample of uninvolved lung tissue not adjacent to the tumor. These receptors originate from a human donor with non-small cell lung cancer.

The chain is built from TRBV7-2 and TRBJ2-2; D may be TRBD2 (5 bases). The CDR3 covers 14 residues. Germline V CDR1 and CDR2: SGHTA, FQGNSA. Deletions cut 5 bases from V and 4 bases from J, with 11 bases between. As DNA, the CDR3 is TGTGCCAGCAGCGAAGGGAGAGGCACCGGGGAGCTGTTTTTT. Protein product: CASSEGRGTGELFF.

This chain links TRBV7-9 with TRBJ2-3; D unresolved. Germline loops: CDR1 SEHNR, CDR2 FQNEAQ (reference sequence). Deletions cut 4 bases from V and 6 bases from J, with 14 bases between. The CDR3 sequence is 14 residues long. The CDR3 loop reads CASSSLEVTDTQYF. The CDR3 bases are TGTGCCAGCAGCTCCTTAGAGGTAACCGATACGCAGTATTTT.

This chain connects TRBV18 to TRBJ2-7, with D perhaps assigned TRBD1 or TRBD2 (5 bases each). Trimming took off 3 bases at V and 2 bases at J, with 8 bases between the two ends. Per the germline V gene, CDR1 is KGHSH and CDR2 is LQKENI. CDR3 size: 13 residues. This CDR3 is CASSPGTTYEQYF. The CDR3 region has the DNA TGTGCCAGCTCACCGGGGACGACCTACGAGCAGTACTTC.

The genes are TRBV7-2 and TRBJ2-7; D is uncertain. Germline values: CDR1 SGHTA, CDR2 FQGNSA. The CDR3 spans 14 residues. V was trimmed by 2 bases and J by 1 base, leaving 9 bases between them. The CDR3 reads CASSLTPPSYEQYF. As DNA, the CDR3 is TGTGCCAGCAGCTTAACCCCCCCTTCCTACGAGCAGTACTTC.